What follows are 14 T cell receptor beta chains derived from one specimen sequenced in a study of T cells in localized non-small cell lung cancer. The data were produced by immunoSEQ multiplex PCR, yet TCRdb's version contains in-frame clones alone and is incomplete. In the table there are tens of thousands of clones, about 90% of which are singletons. The sequenced sample was peripheral blood, obtained before any cancer treatment. These receptors were taken from a woman between 40 and 69 years old with stage I lung adenocarcinoma.

This sequence joins TRBV18 and TRBJ1-5; possibly TRBD1 for D (6 bases). Germline V gene lookup returns CDR1 KGHSH and CDR2 LQKENI. The CDR3 covers 17 residues. Between the trimmed V and J ends, which lost 3 bases and 2 bases, there was a span of 17 bases. CDR3: CASSPLQGSGGNQPQHF. In nucleotides, the CDR3 is TGTGCCAGCTCACCTCTACAGGGATCCGGAGGCAATCAGCCCCAGCATTTT.

The rearrangement joins TRBV18 to TRBJ2-1; 14 nucleotides agree with TRBD2. With V trimmed by 2 bases and J by 7 bases, 7 bases remained unmatched. This CDR3 region has 17 residues. CDR1 and CDR2 (germline): KGHSH, LQKENI. CDR3 region: CASSPETSGGVGNEQFF. The CDR3 DNA follows: TGTGCCAGCTCACCAGAGACTAGCGGGGGGGTTGGGAATGAGCAGTTCTTC. The entire variable domain, with the rest obtained from reference TRBV18 and TRBJ2-1, is as follows: NAGVMQNPRHLVRRRGQEARLRCSPMKGHSHVYWYRQLPEEGLKFMVYLQKENIIDESGMPKERFSAEFPKEGPSILRIQQVVRGDSAAYFCASSPETSGGVGNEQFFGPGTRLTVL.

The rearrangement uses TRBV19 and TRBJ1-2; TRBD1 might be the D (5 bases). The germline V gene has CDR1 LNHDA and CDR2 SQIVND (reference sequence). The CDR3 consists of 12 residues. Trimming removed 7 bases from V and 8 bases from J, with 14 bases in between. CDR3 sequence: CASTPGAWGYTF. The DNA for the CDR3 is TGTGCCAGTACCCCCGGGGCCTGGGGCTACACCTTC.

This clone occurred once. The chain uses TRBV7-9 and TRBJ1-2, with TRBD1 identical over 7 bases. The CDR3 has 14 amino acids. Trimming took 4 bases from V and 1 from J; bases not matched to a gene: 3. Germline V lookup: CDR1 SEHNR, CDR2 FQNEAQ (reference sequence). CDR3 sequence: CASSSSGGNYGYTF. DNA of the CDR3: TGTGCCAGCAGCTCTTCAGGGGGTAACTATGGCTACACCTTC.

The V gene is TRBV6-1, the J gene TRBJ2-7, with no clear D. The CDR3 is 15 amino acids. V lost 1 base, J lost 0 bases, and 10 bases lay in between. Germline loops: CDR1 MNHNS, CDR2 SASEGT. This CDR3 is CASSEGVAASYEQYF. DNA of the CDR3: TGTGCCAGCAGTGAAGGGGTAGCAGCCTCCTACGAGCAGTACTTC.

The chain couples TRBV11-1 to TRBJ1-1, with D unresolved. This CDR3 has 14 amino acids. Germline V gives CDR1 SGHAT, CDR2 FQDESV (reference sequence). V was trimmed by 6 bases and J by 0 bases, leaving 11 bases between them. CDR3 protein: CASSTQTMNTEAFF. The CDR3 nucleotides are TGTGCCAGCAGTACACAGACCATGAACACTGAAGCTTTCTTT.

This clone was observed a single time. The V gene is TRBV7-6, the J gene TRBJ1-3, with 9 bases identical to TRBD1. The V gene end was trimmed by 4 bases and the J gene end by 1 base; junction bases not matched to a gene: 5. The CDR3 sequence is 16 residues long. Germline V gene data show CDR1 as SGHVS and CDR2 as FNYEAQ. CDR3 in amino acids: CASSSGTGLSGNTIYF. The CDR3 coding sequence is TGTGCCAGCAGCTCCGGGACAGGGTTGTCTGGAAACACCATATATTTT.

This chain links TRBV30 with TRBJ2-7; D possibly corresponds to TRBD1 (6 bases). The CDR3 has 15 amino acids. Between the trimmed V and J ends, which lost 3 bases and 3 bases, there was a span of 18 bases. Germline V lookup: CDR1 GTSNPN, CDR2 SVGIG (reference sequence). The CDR3 is CAWRPPSGRGYEQYF. The CDR3, as DNA: TGTGCCTGGAGGCCGCCGAGCGGCAGGGGCTACGAGCAGTACTTC.

This rearrangement joins TRBV18 to TRBJ1-4; 8 bases line up with TRBD1. CDR3 length: 14 amino acids. V was pared by 6 bases and J by 4 bases, with 4 bases of the junction left unmatched. In germline, CDR1 is KGHSH, CDR2 LQKENI. CDR3 nucleotide sequence: TGTGCCAGCTCTGGGACAGGTGGTAATGAAAAACTGTTTTTT. Protein product: CASSGTGGNEKLFF.

The chain is built from TRBV9 and TRBJ2-2; TRBD2 agrees at 9 bases. V dropped 4 bases and J dropped 5; count of bases not matched to a gene: 6. This CDR3 is built from 15 residues. The V gene's germline CDR1 is SGDLS and CDR2 YYNGEE. CDR3 region: CASSFSGSETGELFF. The CDR3 nucleotides are TGTGCCAGCAGCTTTAGCGGGAGTGAGACCGGGGAGCTGTTTTTT.

The CDR3 loop is CASSLGAGDTGELFF. The CDR3 DNA reads TGTGCCAGCAGCTTAGGAGCGGGAGACACCGGGGAGCTGTTTTTT. J is TRBJ2-2 and V is TRBV7-2; 8 positions agree with TRBD2. J lost 3 bases, V lost 1 base, and 1 base had no gene match. The CDR3 is made up of 15 amino acids. Germline CDR1 is SGHTA and CDR2 is FQGNSA. Looking up the rest from reference TRBV7-2 and TRBJ2-2 gives the full variable domain: GAGVSQSPSNKVTEKGKDVELRCDPISGHTALYWYRQSLGQGLEFLIYFQGNSAPDKSGLPSDRFSAERTGGSVSTLTIQRTQQEDSAVYLCASSLGAGDTGELFFGEGSRLTVL.

This clone was detected once. The gene calls are TRBV6-1 and TRBJ2-7; 8 nucleotides line up with TRBD2. Germline V gene lookup returns CDR1 MNHNS and CDR2 SASEGT. This CDR3 spans 13 amino acids. The ends lost 4 bases at V and 5 bases at J; junction bases unmatched: 4. Here the CDR3 reads CASSAGGPNEQYF. DNA of the CDR3: TGTGCCAGCAGTGCGGGAGGGCCAAACGAGCAGTACTTC.

The chain has TRBV7-9 and TRBJ2-1; possibly TRBD1 or TRBD2 for D (5 bases each). Trimming took off 5 bases at V and 8 bases at J, with 13 bases between the two ends. CDR3 size: 13 residues. CDR1 is SEHNR, CDR2 FQNEAQ, per germline (reference sequence). CDR3 loop: CASSPDGTYEQFF. The CDR3 DNA sequence: TGTGCCAGCAGCCCTGACGGGACCTATGAGCAGTTCTTC.

The chain uses TRBV2 and TRBJ1-4; 10 bases are a match to TRBD1. This CDR3 has 15 residues. The V segment lost 7 bases and the J segment 0 bases; nucleotides outside the gene matches: 2. The V gene's germline CDR1 is SNHLY and CDR2 FYNNEI. The CDR3 protein is CASTGQGATNEKLFF. CDR3 nucleotide sequence: TGTGCCAGCACAGGACAGGGGGCAACTAATGAAAAACTGTTTTTT.